These 30 T cell receptor beta chains were sequenced from one sample in a study of blood T cell repertoires in COVID-19. Only in-frame clones appear in the TCRdb table, and some are missing; sequencing was by immunoSEQ multiplex PCR. The sample has some 100,000 clones; almost 90% are singletons. Material: peripheral blood. These receptor sequences come from a human donor with active COVID-19. The donor label of this sample is uncertain.

The gene calls are TRBV27 and TRBJ2-7; 10 bases agree with TRBD1. Germline V gene lookup returns CDR1 MNHEY and CDR2 SMNVEV (reference sequence). The CDR3 runs 13 residues. The V segment lost 9 bases and the J segment 2 bases; nucleotides outside the gene matches: 4. The CDR3 protein is CASTTGGAYEQYF. CDR3 in DNA: TGTGCCAGTACGACAGGGGGCGCCTACGAGCAGTACTTC.

This chain connects TRBV28 to TRBJ1-2; TRBD1 matches 10 bases. Per germline, CDR1 MDHEN and CDR2 SYDVKM. This CDR3 region has 13 residues. Losses at the gene ends were 4 bases for V and 8 bases for J; bases not matched to a gene: 4. CDR3 amino acids: CASSSKGQGGYTF. Here the CDR3 DNA reads TGTGCCAGCAGTTCAAAGGGACAGGGGGGCTACACCTTC.

This chain connects TRBV19 to TRBJ1-1; D may be TRBD1 (5 bases). The CDR3 runs to 12 residues. Trimming left V 9 bases short and J 0 bases short, with 8 bases between. CDR1 and CDR2 (germline): LNHDA, SQIVND (reference sequence). DNA for the CDR3: TGTGCCAGCACGGGGGTGAACACTGAAGCTTTCTTT. Translating gives CASTGVNTEAFF.

The gene calls are TRBV2 and TRBJ1-5; D is undetermined. Germline V CDR1 and CDR2: SNHLY, FYNNEI. Trimming left V 2 bases short and J 3 bases short, with 11 bases between. The CDR3 length is 15 residues. CDR3 nucleotide sequence: TGTGCCAGCAGTGAAAGTAGAGGGTACAATCAGCCCCAGCATTTT. Protein product: CASSESRGYNQPQHF.

The rearrangement uses TRBV5-6 and TRBJ1-3; 7 bases agree with TRBD1. The V and J ends lost 0 bases and 0 bases, in that order; junction bases with no gene match: 9. CDR1 is SGHDT and CDR2 is YYEEEE in the germline V gene. The CDR3 consists of 18 residues. The CDR3 loop is CASSLAPRGAFSGNTIYF. The CDR3 DNA sequence: TGTGCCAGCAGCTTGGCCCCCAGGGGGGCTTTCTCTGGAAACACCATATATTTT.

The chain has TRBV21-1 and TRBJ1-2; TRBD1 is taken as the D call from the table, unchecked against the DNA. TRBV21-1 corresponds to a pseudogene. CDR3 size: 16 residues. CDR3 region: CASSNGRDRNNYGYTF. The CDR3 nucleotides are TGTGCCAGCAGCAATGGACGGGACAGAAATAACTATGGCTACACCTTC.

The gene calls are TRBV19 and TRBJ1-3; D perhaps matches TRBD1 (5 bases). CDR1 LNHDA and CDR2 SQIVND come from the germline V gene (reference sequence). There are 17 residues in the CDR3. Trimming pared 3 bases from V and 2 bases from J, leaving 17 bases between. CDR3 sequence (DNA): TGTGCCAGTAGTATTGCCGATGGACATGCGGCTGGAAACACCATATATTTT. Amino acids: CASSIADGHAAGNTIYF.

The chain combines TRBV11-2 with TRBJ1-3; D gene uncertain. The V and J ends lost 1 base and 4 bases respectively, with 8 bases between them. The V gene's germline CDR1 is SGHAT and CDR2 FQNNGV. The CDR3 sequence is 14 residues long. The CDR3 DNA follows: TGTGCCAGCAGCTTAGGACGGAGAGGAAACACCATATATTTT. Its protein is CASSLGRRGNTIYF.

The chain is built from TRBV5-8 and TRBJ2-3, with 8 bases fitting TRBD2. V lost 1 base, J lost 0 bases, and 4 bases stayed unmatched. The CDR3 covers 16 residues. CDR1 and CDR2 from the germline V gene are SGHTS and YDEGEE. CDR3 sequence reads: CASSLLAGHSTDTQYF. The CDR3 DNA follows: TGTGCCAGCAGCTTGTTAGCGGGACATAGCACAGATACGCAGTATTTT.

V and J are TRBV24-1 and TRBJ2-1; 11 nucleotides align to TRBD2. Germline trimming cut 5 bases from V and 3 bases from J; bases unmatched to any gene: 5. CDR3 length: 16 residues. Germline lookup yields CDR1 KGHDR and CDR2 SFDVKD. This CDR3 is CATSGTLAGGYNEQFF. Here the CDR3 DNA reads TGTGCCACCAGTGGTACCCTAGCGGGGGGCTACAATGAGCAGTTCTTC.

The chain employs TRBV10-3 and TRBJ2-1; D gene ambiguous. Germline loops: CDR1 ENHRY, CDR2 SYGVKD. Trimming cost V 3 bases and J 5 bases, with 8 bases left between them. The CDR3 sequence is 13 residues long. The CDR3 DNA is TGTGCCATCAGTGATCTAGGAGACAATGAGCAGTTCTTC. This codes for CAISDLGDNEQFF.

The chain joins TRBV4-3 to TRBJ2-3; 11 nucleotides match TRBD2. After removal of 1 base from V and 0 bases from J, the junction contained 0 bases not matched to a gene. Per germline, CDR1 LGHNA and CDR2 YSLEER. The CDR3 totals 16 residues. CDR3 sequence (DNA): TGCGCCAGCAGCCAAGGGACTAGCGGGAGCACAGATACGCAGTATTTT. It yields the protein CASSQGTSGSTDTQYF.

This chain joins TRBV3-1 (or the pseudogene TRBV3-2) and TRBJ2-2; 7 nucleotides align to TRBD2. J gave up 0 bases and V 4 bases, and 5 bases lay outside the gene matches. The germline V gene encodes CDR1 LGHDT and CDR2 YNNKEL (reference sequence). The CDR3 consists of 16 residues. DNA of the CDR3: TGTGCCAGCAGCCCCACCGGGACTACGAACACCGGGGAGCTGTTTTTT. It is translated as CASSPTGTTNTGELFF.

This sequence joins TRBV27 and TRBJ1-5; 11 bases agree with TRBD1. Losses at the gene ends were 0 bases for V and 5 bases for J; bases not matched to a gene: 27. The CDR3 sequence is 24 residues long. The V gene's germline CDR1 is MNHEY and CDR2 SMNVEV (reference sequence). The CDR3 DNA reads TGTGCCAGCAGTTTATCTGTTATTAGGGGTTTTCTATGGAGGACAGGGGGCGATTATCAGCCCCAGCATTTT. Protein sequence: CASSLSVIRGFLWRTGGDYQPQHF.

There are a few counts of this clone. The chain joins TRBV9 to TRBJ2-7, with 10 bases aligning to TRBD2. This CDR3 region has 15 residues. V was pared by 0 bases and J by 0 bases, with 0 bases of the junction left unmatched. Germline loops: CDR1 SGDLS, CDR2 YYNGEE. DNA for the CDR3: TGTGCCAGCAGCGTAGGGACTAGCGGCTCCTACGAGCAGTACTTC. It codes for CASSVGTSGSYEQYF.

The chain couples TRBV9 to TRBJ1-3; D ambiguous. The CDR3 runs 16 residues. The germline V gene has CDR1 SGDLS and CDR2 YYNGEE. Between the trimmed V and J ends, which lost 0 bases and 0 bases, there was a span of 10 bases. The CDR3 sequence is CASSVGQANSGNTIYF. The CDR3 DNA sequence: TGTGCCAGCAGCGTAGGCCAGGCTAACTCTGGAAACACCATATATTTT.

The rearrangement links TRBV5-1 to TRBJ1-4; D gene uncertain. The CDR3 spans 13 residues. V lost 1 base, J lost 5 bases, and 6 bases lay in between. CDR1 and CDR2 from the germline V gene are SGHRS and YFSETQ. The CDR3 region is CASSLSRNEKLFF. The CDR3 DNA sequence: TGCGCCAGCAGCTTGAGTCGGAATGAAAAACTGTTTTTT.

The chain uses TRBV7-2 and TRBJ2-5; 8 bases align to TRBD2. CDR1 is SGHTA and CDR2 is FQGNSA in the germline V gene. J was trimmed by 4 bases and V by 5 bases; bases with no gene match: 3. The CDR3 length is 13 residues. The CDR3 region is CASSPGTRETQYF. The CDR3 DNA follows: TGTGCCAGCAGCCCCGGGACTAGAGAGACCCAGTACTTC. The full variable domain, completed using reference TRBV7-2 and TRBJ2-5, is GAGVSQSPSNKVTEKGKDVELRCDPISGHTALYWYRQSLGQGLEFLIYFQGNSAPDKSGLPSDRFSAERTGGSVSTLTIQRTQQEDSAVYLCASSPGTRETQYFGPGTRLLVL.

J is TRBJ2-3 and V is TRBV19; D is uncertain. CDR1 and CDR2 from the germline V gene are LNHDA and SQIVND (reference sequence). CDR3 length: 15 amino acids. Trimming took off 2 bases at V and 0 bases at J, with 9 bases between the two ends. The CDR3 reads CASSISSLSTDTQYF. The CDR3 DNA reads as TGTGCCAGTAGTATAAGTAGTTTGAGCACAGATACGCAGTATTTT.

The chain links TRBV7-2 to TRBJ2-1, with 12 positions matching TRBD2. V lost 5 bases and J lost 0; bases outside the gene matches: 5. The CDR3 loop spans 17 amino acids. CDR1 is SGHTA, CDR2 FQGNSA, per germline. The CDR3 DNA reads TGTGCCAGCAGCGTACGGACTAGCGGGGACTCCTACAATGAGCAGTTCTTC. Translating it yields CASSVRTSGDSYNEQFF. The variable domain in full, with the rest retrieved from reference TRBV7-2 and TRBJ2-1, is GAGVSQSPSNKVTEKGKDVELRCDPISGHTALYWYRQSLGQGLEFLIYFQGNSAPDKSGLPSDRFSAERTGGSVSTLTIQRTQQEDSAVYLCASSVRTSGDSYNEQFFGPGTRLTVL.

Only one count was recorded for this clone. The chain employs TRBV10-2 and TRBJ2-7, with 7 nucleotides matching TRBD1. The CDR3 contains 15 residues. V shed 5 bases, J shed 2 bases, and the junction held 9 bases outside the gene matches. CDR1 is WSHSY and CDR2 is SAAADI in the germline V gene. CDR3 amino acids: CASSRTGQATYEQYF. The CDR3 DNA reads TGCGCCAGCAGTCGGACCGGACAGGCTACCTACGAGCAGTACTTC.

V and J are TRBV4-3 and TRBJ1-4; a possible D gene is TRBD1 (5 bases). The V gene's germline CDR1 is LGHNA and CDR2 YSLEER. The CDR3 loop spans 15 amino acids. Trimming left V 0 bases short and J 7 bases short, with 12 bases between. DNA of the CDR3: TGCGCCAGCAGCCAAGACTGGCGGGGGAGTGAAAAACTGTTTTTT. Its translation is CASSQDWRGSEKLFF.

The genes are TRBV4-1 and TRBJ1-6; D is unclear. Germline loops: CDR1 MGHRA, CDR2 YSYEKL. The CDR3 has 14 residues. V lost 3 bases and J 7 bases, leaving 10 bases between the germline ends. CDR3 loop: CASSQAGSNSPLHF. In DNA, the CDR3 is TGCGCCAGCAGCCAGGCGGGCAGCAATTCACCCCTCCACTTT.

V gene TRBV9 combines with J gene TRBJ2-1; 7 nucleotides match TRBD2. There are 16 residues in the CDR3. V dropped 3 bases and J dropped 6; count of bases not matched to a gene: 12. CDR1 SGDLS and CDR2 YYNGEE come from the germline V gene. CDR3 nucleotide sequence: TGTGCCAGCAGCGGCGGGAGCTCGGGGTTCGGCAATGAGCAGTTCTTC. It encodes CASSGGSSGFGNEQFF.

The CDR3 loop reads CASSQEGSGGASYEQYF. CDR3 in DNA: TGCGCCAGCAGCCAAGAAGGGTCCGGGGGGGCCTCTTACGAGCAGTACTTC. The chain joins TRBV4-1 to TRBJ2-7; 8 bases are a match to TRBD2. Trimming at V came to 0 bases and at J to 4 bases, leaving 11 bases not matched to a gene. Germline CDR1 and CDR2: MGHRA and YSYEKL. The CDR3 is 17 amino acids.

This clone was seen a few times. V and J are TRBV4-3 and TRBJ2-7, with D tentatively TRBD2 (5 bases). CDR3 length: 14 residues. Germline loops: CDR1 LGHNA, CDR2 YSLEER. The ends were cut back, 1 base at V and 4 bases at J, with 11 bases in the middle. The CDR3 DNA reads as TGCGCCAGCAGCCAAGGCGAGGGCCGTTACGAGCAGTACTTC. This translates into CASSQGEGRYEQYF.

J is TRBJ1-5 and V is TRBV6-2 or TRBV6-3; 9 nucleotides align to TRBD1. Germline CDR1 is MNHEY and CDR2 is SVGEGT. V dropped 2 bases and J dropped 7; count of bases not matched to a gene: 9. The CDR3 has 16 residues. This CDR3 reads CASSYPWTGEDQPQHF. For the CDR3, the DNA is TGTGCCAGCAGTTACCCCTGGACAGGGGAAGACCAGCCCCAGCATTTT.

This chain uses TRBV4-2 with TRBJ2-2; 7 bases fit TRBD2. CDR1 and CDR2 from the germline V gene are LGHNA and YNFKEQ. The CDR3 has 17 amino acids. V lost 4 bases, J lost 4 bases, and 12 bases stayed unmatched. CDR3 protein: CASSPDSGGGGTGELFF. The CDR3 bases are TGTGCCAGCAGCCCCGATTCCGGCGGGGGTGGCACCGGGGAGCTGTTTTTT.

The genes are TRBV12-3 or TRBV12-4 and TRBJ1-5; D might be TRBD1 (6 bases). The CDR3 consists of 13 residues. V lost 5 bases, J lost 4 bases, and 9 bases lay in between. CDR3 loop: CASSLTGNQPQHF. For the CDR3, the DNA is TGTGCCAGCAGTCTCACAGGGAATCAGCCCCAGCATTTT.

V gene TRBV7-2 combines with J gene TRBJ2-7, with 10 bases matching TRBD1. The CDR3 sequence is 15 residues long. Germline assignment: CDR1 SGHTA and CDR2 FQGNSA. V trimming: 5 bases; J trimming: 6 bases; junction bases outside the gene matches: 10. This chain's CDR3 is CASSTRPRTGGEQYF. The CDR3 coding sequence is TGTGCCAGCAGCACCCGCCCTAGGACAGGGGGCGAGCAGTACTTC.